A selection of T cell receptor beta chains follows, all from one sample in a study of blood T cell repertoires in COVID-19. Assay used: immunoSEQ multiplex PCR; TCRdb lists only in-frame clones, some missing. This table has 490,000 or so clones, 85% to 90% appearing once. Source material: PBMCs or T cells enriched from blood (not recorded which). All receptors come from a woman aged 40-49 years who had recovered from COVID-19. Each CDR3 is given with its conserved first and last residue. D genes are given only for firm matches. The listing skips clone size in some rows; elsewhere it reads once, few, many or a size class.

>once|12|TRBV13|TRBJ2-1|NA
CASRRTVNEQFF
TGTGCCAGCAGAAGGACAGTCAATGAGCAGTTCTTC
>NA|13|TRBV7-2|TRBJ1-5|NA
CASSSRGDQPQHF
TGTGCCAGCAGCTCCAGGGGTGATCAGCCCCAGCATTTT
>NA|14|TRBV7-2|TRBJ2-7|TRBD1
CASSRRTGDGEQYF
TGTGCCAGCAGCCGCAGGACAGGGGACGGCGAGCAGTACTTC
>NA|15|TRBV19|TRBJ1-4|NA
CASTDIRDGGEKLFF
TGTGCCAGTACCGACATCCGGGACGGAGGGGAAAAACTGTTTTTT
>NA|13|TRBV6-5|TRBJ1-1|TRBD1
CASSWGQRTEAFF
TGTGCCAGCAGTTGGGGACAGAGGACTGAAGCTTTCTTT
>NA|12|TRBV2|TRBJ1-2|NA
CASRPQAYGYTF
TGTGCCAGCCGGCCACAGGCGTATGGCTACACCTTC
>once|17|TRBV7-9|TRBJ1-5|NA
CASSLFLGQGYNQPQHF
TGTGCCAGCAGCTTATTCTTAGGGCAGGGCTACAATCAGCCCCAGCATTTT
>NA|12|TRBV6-2/TRBV6-3|TRBJ2-3|NA
CASSFMSDTQYF
TGTGCCAGCAGTTTCATGTCAGATACGCAGTATTTT
>NA|17|TRBV19|TRBJ2-2|TRBD2
CASLPGTSGLGTGELFF
TGTGCCAGTTTACCCGGGACTAGCGGTTTAGGCACCGGGGAGCTGTTTTTT
>once|14|TRBV13|TRBJ1-6|TRBD1
CASSQGGFNSPLHF
TGTGCCAGCAGCCAAGGGGGCTTTAATTCACCCCTCCACTTT
>once|15|TRBV18|TRBJ2-1|TRBD2
CASSPTSGSTYEQFF
TGTGCCAGCTCACCGACTAGCGGGAGTACCTATGAGCAGTTCTTC
>NA|16|TRBV27|TRBJ2-1|TRBD2
CASNLRGREPPNEQFF
TGTGCCAGCAACCTAAGAGGGAGGGAGCCACCGAATGAGCAGTTCTTC
>NA|16|TRBV7-2|TRBJ1-2|NA
CASTPINSGFNYGYTF
TGTGCCAGCACCCCTATAAATAGCGGTTTTAACTATGGCTACACCTTC
>NA|13|TRBV19|TRBJ1-4|NA
CATSGLANEKLFF
TGTGCCACTTCAGGGCTAGCTAATGAAAAACTGTTTTTT
>NA|15|TRBV3-1/TRBV3-2|TRBJ1-4|NA
CASSQDRGRGEKLFF
TGTGCCAGCAGCCAAGACAGGGGAAGGGGTGAAAAACTGTTTTTT
>few|16|TRBV4-1|TRBJ1-2|NA
CASSQDQTYTPYGYTF
TGCGCCAGCAGCCAAGATCAAACCTATACTCCCTATGGCTACACCTTC
>NA|14|TRBV5-1|TRBJ1-1|NA
CASSLVGGKDEAFF
TGCGCCAGCAGCTTGGTCGGGGGTAAGGATGAAGCTTTCTTT